The clone carrying this T cell receptor beta chain was found a few times. The entry originates in a study of T-cell reconstitution after alpha-beta-depleted transplantation in children. A library of TCRbeta sequences, prepared with unique molecular identifiers, was generated. TCRdb reprocessed the PCR reads with MiXCR, giving one entry per CDR3 protein. The sample carries some 240,000 distinct CDR3 sequences, approximately 9.7% recorded once. J gave up 5 bases and V 2 bases, and 6 bases lay outside the gene matches. The CDR3 length is 14 residues. CDR1 SGHRS and CDR2 YFSETQ come from the germline V gene.

The rearrangement joins TRBV5-1 to TRBJ2-5; the match to TRBD1 covers 7 bases. The sample was PBMCs from the stem cell graft donor, taken from the stem cell graft. The clonotype was recovered from a human donor who donated a stem cell graft to a child with SCID. This chain's CDR3 is CASSLTGVEETQYF. The CDR3 DNA is TGCGCCAGCAGCTTAACAGGGGTCGAGGAGACCCAGTACTTC.